These 25 T cell receptor beta chains were all obtained from the same sample, sequenced in a study of neurological immune-mediated disorders (dated by TCRdb to 2018 to 2020). The method behind the library was 5' RACE. The reads were generated on an Illumina HiSeq 2500. The public reads were run again by TCRdb, first through fastp at Q25 and then through MiXCR, and only productive beta chains were kept. Each entry merges the rows of one CDR3 protein and shows their most common DNA and genes. In all, the sample holds more than 50,000 distinct CDR3 sequences, and around 24% of those were seen once. About 4.9% of the sample lies in the top ten. The time point label of this sample denotes: technical triplicate 2. Sequencing was carried out using PBMCs. The receptor source for this set is a man in his sixties with HTLV-1-associated myelopathy (HAM/TSP).

The chain has TRBV6-1 and TRBJ1-2; D is unresolved. The V gene's germline CDR1 is MNHNS and CDR2 SASEGT. There are 13 residues in the CDR3. V dropped 2 bases and J dropped 8 bases, with 12 bases sitting between them. The CDR3 is CASSERRVVGYTF. CDR3 coding DNA: TGTGCCAGCAGTGAACGGCGGGTCGTCGGCTACACCTTC.

This clonotype was seen many times. The V call is TRBV5-1, the J call TRBJ2-1; possible D gene TRBD2, 5 bases. CDR3 length equals 16 residues. Germline V gives CDR1 SGHRS, CDR2 YFSETQ. The V end was cut by 2 bases, the J end by 2 bases, with 14 bases between. The CDR3 region is CASSFQAVTTYNEQFF. The DNA of the CDR3 is TGCGCCAGCAGCTTTCAAGCGGTGACAACCTACAATGAGCAGTTCTTC.

This clonotype was seen more than once but under ten times. The CDR3 nucleotides are TGTGCCAGCAGCTTAGAGACAGTGTCTGAGCAGTACTTC. It specifies CASSLETVSEQYF. The genes are TRBV11-3 and TRBJ2-7; possibly TRBD1 for D (5 bases). There are 13 residues in the CDR3. Germline CDR1 reads SGHNT; CDR2 reads YENEEA. Trimming left V 0 bases short and J 7 bases short, with 10 bases between.

The chain recombines TRBV10-1 with TRBJ2-3; D may correspond to TRBD1 or TRBD2 (6 bases each). The CDR3 is 19 residues long. V lost 2 bases to trimming and J lost 4 bases, with 25 bases between them. CDR1 is WNHNN, CDR2 SYGVQD, per germline (reference sequence). Here the CDR3 DNA reads TGCGCCAGCAGTGAGCCGGGGGCAGGGTTAAACCTCTGGCCAGATACGCAGTATTTT. It encodes CASSEPGAGLNLWPDTQYF.

This clonotype was counted ten times or more. The V and J genes are TRBV2 and TRBJ1-5; D not resolved. Per germline, CDR1 SNHLY and CDR2 FYNNEI. The CDR3 covers 16 residues. The germline V and J ends were trimmed by 6 bases and 2 bases, with 17 bases remaining between them. The CDR3 coding sequence is TGTGCCAGCAGCCCTCCGGCCCCGGCGGGCAATCAGCCCCAGCATTTT. Translated, it gives CASSPPAPAGNQPQHF.

This clonotype occurred many times. The J gene is TRBJ2-2, the V gene TRBV5-1; D call uncertain. Per the germline V gene, CDR1 is SGHRS and CDR2 is YFSETQ. Trimming removed 0 bases from V and 4 bases from J, with 7 bases in between. This CDR3 region has 14 residues. The CDR3 region is CASSLEQTTGELFF. CDR3 nucleotide sequence: TGCGCCAGCAGCTTGGAACAGACCACCGGGGAGCTGTTTTTT.

The table lists this clonotype with a count of one. The CDR3 DNA follows: TGCGCCAGCAGCTCGACTAGCGGGAGAGAAAATGAGCAGTTCTTC. As protein: CASSSTSGRENEQFF. The rearrangement uses TRBV5-1 and TRBJ2-1; 12 bases fit TRBD2. Per the germline V gene, CDR1 is SGHRS and CDR2 is YFSETQ. The CDR3 covers 15 residues. Unmatched junction bases numbered 5, after V lost 3 bases and J lost 7 bases.

This clonotype has at least ten counts. The rearrangement joins TRBV7-9 to TRBJ2-2, with 7 bases aligning to TRBD1. Germline lookup yields CDR1 SEHNR and CDR2 FQNEAQ (reference sequence). J lost 4 bases, V lost 5 bases, and 4 bases had no gene match. This CDR3 has 14 amino acids. The DNA for the CDR3 is TGTGCCAGCAGCCCGGGACAGCGCACCGGGGAGCTGTTTTTT. Translating gives CASSPGQRTGELFF.

This clonotype was found many times. This chain uses TRBV7-2 with TRBJ2-1; D possibly corresponds to TRBD2 (6 bases). The CDR3 consists of 14 residues. CDR1 SGHTA and CDR2 FQGNSA come from the germline V gene. The V gene lost 5 bases and the J gene lost 4 bases, with 12 bases spanning the gap. The DNA for the CDR3 is TGTGCCAGCAGCCCCATAGCGGTATACAATGAGCAGTTCTTC. Protein: CASSPIAVYNEQFF.

The chain links TRBV20-1 to TRBJ2-1; the D gene is possibly TRBD2 (6 bases). Germline CDR1 reads DFQATT; CDR2 reads SNEGSKA (reference sequence). The V gene lost 5 bases and the J gene lost 9 bases, with 17 bases spanning the gap. The CDR3 runs 13 residues. This chain's CDR3 is CSADRMRGSEQFF. CDR3 sequence (DNA): TGCAGTGCTGATCGTATGCGGGGCTCTGAGCAGTTCTTC.

This clonotype occurred many times. The rearrangement links TRBV25-1 to TRBJ1-2; D unclear. V lost 2 bases, J lost 2 bases, and 6 bases lay in between. The CDR3 extends over 13 amino acids. Germline V gives CDR1 MGHDK, CDR2 SYGVNS. The CDR3 loop is CASSERGNYGYTF. As DNA, the CDR3 is TGTGCCAGCAGTGAAAGAGGGAACTATGGCTACACCTTC.

This clonotype was observed many times. V gene TRBV6-6 combines with J gene TRBJ2-1; 7 nucleotides match TRBD1. Looked up from germline, CDR1 is MNHNY and CDR2 is SVGAGI (reference sequence). The J segment lost 10 bases and the V segment lost 7 bases, leaving 10 bases of the junction unmatched. The CDR3 loop spans 13 amino acids. This CDR3 is CASTTQQGWEQFF. In DNA, the CDR3 is TGTGCCAGCACAACACAACAGGGGTGGGAGCAGTTCTTC.

As for this clonotype: A single base separates this from a much larger clone, so it may be a read error. V and J are TRBV7-6 and TRBJ2-5, with a weak D call TRBD1 (7 bases). The CDR3 contains 15 residues. Trimming cost V 3 bases and J 1 base, with 12 bases left between them. In germline, CDR1 is SGHVS, CDR2 FNYEAQ. The CDR3 coding sequence is TGTGCCAGCAGCTTCGAGCAGGGGGGCCAAGAGACCCAGTACTTC. It is translated as CASSFEQGGQETQYF.

This clonotype was recorded many times. The V and J genes are TRBV7-2 and TRBJ2-7; D perhaps matches TRBD1 (6 bases). Trimming removed 4 bases from V and 0 bases from J, with 10 bases in between. The CDR3 runs 14 residues. Germline V gene data show CDR1 as SGHTA and CDR2 as FQGNSA. The CDR3 here is CASSSRTASYEQYF. The DNA for the CDR3 is TGTGCCAGCAGCTCCCGGACAGCCTCCTACGAGCAGTACTTC.

The V gene is TRBV5-1, the J gene TRBJ2-7; 7 bases are a match to TRBD1. Unmatched junction bases numbered 2, after V lost 0 bases and J lost 2 bases. The CDR3 consists of 14 residues. Germline loops: CDR1 SGHRS, CDR2 YFSETQ. CDR3 protein: CASSLEQGPYEQYF. The DNA of the CDR3 is TGCGCCAGCAGCTTGGAACAGGGGCCCTACGAGCAGTACTTC.

This clonotype was counted many times. This chain connects TRBV7-2 to TRBJ2-7; the match to TRBD2 covers 11 bases. This CDR3 region has 17 residues. Trimming removed 1 base from V and 2 bases from J; junction bases left unmatched: 7. The germline V gene encodes CDR1 SGHTA and CDR2 FQGNSA. The CDR3 nucleotides are TGTGCCAGCAGCTTAGTAGCGGGAGGGCCTTTTCCCTACGAGCAGTACTTC. It specifies CASSLVAGGPFPYEQYF.

This clonotype occurred many times. The V and J genes are TRBV5-1 and TRBJ2-2, with 9 nucleotides matching TRBD1. This CDR3 spans 15 amino acids. The V and J ends lost 4 bases and 7 bases, in that order; junction bases with no gene match: 8. Germline CDR1 is SGHRS and CDR2 is YFSETQ. The CDR3 loop is CASSPSRDRVGELFF. The DNA for the CDR3 is TGCGCCAGCAGCCCGTCCCGGGACAGGGTCGGGGAGCTGTTTTTT.

This clonotype was recorded at least ten times. The chain couples TRBV27 to TRBJ2-7, with no clear D. V was trimmed by 5 bases and J by 3 bases, leaving 20 bases between them. Germline V gene data show CDR1 as MNHEY and CDR2 as SMNVEV (reference sequence). This CDR3 contains 16 residues. CDR3 sequence (DNA): TGTGCCAGCAGTCCCAGCACGGGTGTAGTGGGCTACGAGCAGTACTTC. This sequence encodes CASSPSTGVVGYEQYF.

Turning to this clonotype: One end of the junction does not line up with germline, which may come from a read error. The chain links TRBV20-1 to TRBJ1-1, with D unresolved. There are 16 residues in the CDR3. Germline V gene data show CDR1 as DFQATT and CDR2 as SNEGSKA (reference sequence). Here the CDR3 DNA reads TGCGGTGCTAGAGATAGGGAAACGGGTAAGGCCACTGAAACTTTCTTT. Its translation: CGARDRETGKATETFF.

This clonotype was seen at least ten times. The V gene is TRBV5-1, the J gene TRBJ2-7; the D gene is possibly TRBD1 (5 bases). The CDR3 has 15 residues. Trimming left V 0 bases short and J 0 bases short, with 10 bases between. Per the germline V gene, CDR1 is SGHRS and CDR2 is YFSETQ. CDR3 sequence: CASSLGQISSYEQYF. CDR3 DNA: TGCGCCAGCAGCTTGGGACAGATCAGCTCCTACGAGCAGTACTTC.

The V call is TRBV11-2, the J call TRBJ1-1; tentatively, D is TRBD1 (6 bases). V shed 5 bases and J shed 1 base, with 8 bases lying between them. The length of the CDR3 is 13 residues. CDR1 and CDR2 from the germline V gene are SGHAT and FQNNGV. Here the CDR3 reads CASSQQGNTEAFF. The DNA of the CDR3 is TGTGCCAGCAGCCAACAGGGGAACACTGAAGCTTTCTTT.

Details on this clonotype: The junction shows a germline mismatch at one end, possibly a read error. This sequence joins TRBV5-1 and TRBJ1-2; 8 bases fit TRBD1. The CDR3 runs 13 residues. CDR1 is SGHRS and CDR2 is YFSETQ in the germline V gene. For the CDR3, the DNA is TGCGCCTGCAGCGCAGGACAGGGACATGGCTACACCTTC. This codes for CACSAGQGHGYTF.

This clonotype was observed at least ten times. This chain connects TRBV6-6 to TRBJ1-2; 7 positions agree with TRBD1. The CDR3 contains 13 residues. Germline trimming cut 4 bases from V and 5 bases from J; bases unmatched to any gene: 4. The germline CDR1 and CDR2 sequences are MNHNY and SVGAGI (reference sequence). The CDR3 reads CASSWDSSYGYTF. CDR3 nucleotides: TGTGCCAGCAGTTGGGACAGTTCGTATGGCTACACCTTC.

The J gene is TRBJ1-2, the V gene TRBV5-1, with 9 nucleotides matching TRBD1. The V gene's germline CDR1 is SGHRS and CDR2 YFSETQ. The V gene end was trimmed by 6 bases and the J gene end by 2 bases; junction bases not matched to a gene: 8. The CDR3 has 15 amino acids. As DNA, the CDR3 is TGCGCCAGCATCTCCTCCGGGACAGGGAACTATGGCTACACCTTC. Its protein product is CASISSGTGNYGYTF.

This clonotype is a singleton in its sample. The chain carries TRBV5-1 and TRBJ2-2; a weak D match, TRBD1 (6 bases). The V gene's germline CDR1 is SGHRS and CDR2 YFSETQ. V shed 2 bases and J shed 7 bases, with 15 bases lying between them. CDR3 length: 15 residues. CDR3 in amino acids: CASSFPGTTNGELFF. The CDR3 DNA reads TGCGCCAGCAGCTTCCCCGGGACAACCAACGGGGAGCTGTTTTTT.